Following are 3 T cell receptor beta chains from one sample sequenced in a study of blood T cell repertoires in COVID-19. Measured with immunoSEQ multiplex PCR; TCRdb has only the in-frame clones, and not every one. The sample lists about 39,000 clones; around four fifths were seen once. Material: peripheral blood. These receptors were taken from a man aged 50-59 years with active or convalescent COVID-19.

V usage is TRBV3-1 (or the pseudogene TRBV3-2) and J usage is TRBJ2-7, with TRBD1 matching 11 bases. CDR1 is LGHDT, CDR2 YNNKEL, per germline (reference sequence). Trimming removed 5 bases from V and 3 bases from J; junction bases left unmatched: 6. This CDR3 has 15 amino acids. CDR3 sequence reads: CASSFTGQGGYEQYF. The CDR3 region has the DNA TGTGCCAGCAGCTTCACGGGACAGGGGGGCTACGAGCAGTACTTC.

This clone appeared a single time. CDR3 sequence (DNA): TGTGCCAGCAGTCGTACGAGGGACACTGAAGCTTTCTTT. Its protein is CASSRTRDTEAFF. The rearrangement uses TRBV12-3 or TRBV12-4 and TRBJ1-1; no clear D gene. The CDR3 covers 13 residues. Deletions cut 5 bases from V and 3 bases from J, with 10 bases between.

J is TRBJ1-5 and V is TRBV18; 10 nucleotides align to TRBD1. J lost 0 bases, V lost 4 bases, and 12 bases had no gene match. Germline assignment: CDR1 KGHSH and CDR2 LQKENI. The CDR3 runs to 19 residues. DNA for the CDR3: TGTGCCAGCTCACGTGAACCCGGGACAGGGGTCAATAGCAATCAGCCCCAGCATTTT. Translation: CASSREPGTGVNSNQPQHF. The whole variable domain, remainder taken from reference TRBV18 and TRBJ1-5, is NAGVMQNPRHLVRRRGQEARLRCSPMKGHSHVYWYRQLPEEGLKFMVYLQKENIIDESGMPKERFSAEFPKEGPSILRIQQVVRGDSAAYFCASSREPGTGVNSNQPQHFGDGTRLSIL.